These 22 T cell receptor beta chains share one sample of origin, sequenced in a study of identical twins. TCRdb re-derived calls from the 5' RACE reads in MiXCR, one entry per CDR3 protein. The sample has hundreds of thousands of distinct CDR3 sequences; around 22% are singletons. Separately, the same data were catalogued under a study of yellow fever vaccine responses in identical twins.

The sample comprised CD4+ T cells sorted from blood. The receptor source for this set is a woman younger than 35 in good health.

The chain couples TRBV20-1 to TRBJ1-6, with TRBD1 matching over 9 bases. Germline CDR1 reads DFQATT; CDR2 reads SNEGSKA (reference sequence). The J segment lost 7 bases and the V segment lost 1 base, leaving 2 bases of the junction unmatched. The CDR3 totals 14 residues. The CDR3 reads CSARGTGVNSPLHF. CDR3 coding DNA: TGCAGTGCTAGAGGGACAGGGGTAAATTCACCCCTCCACTTT.

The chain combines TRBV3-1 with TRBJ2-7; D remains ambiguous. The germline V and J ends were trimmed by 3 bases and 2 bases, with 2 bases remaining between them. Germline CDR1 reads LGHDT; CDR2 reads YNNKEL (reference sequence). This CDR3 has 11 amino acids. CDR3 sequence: CASSHAYEQYF. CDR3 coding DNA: TGTGCCAGCAGCCACGCCTACGAGCAGTACTTC.

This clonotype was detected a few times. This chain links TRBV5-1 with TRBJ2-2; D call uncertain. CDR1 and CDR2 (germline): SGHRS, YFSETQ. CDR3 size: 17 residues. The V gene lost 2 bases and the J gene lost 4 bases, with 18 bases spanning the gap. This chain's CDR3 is CASSFDVGTRGTGELFF. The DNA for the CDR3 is TGCGCCAGCAGCTTTGACGTAGGAACCCGCGGCACCGGGGAGCTGTTTTTT.

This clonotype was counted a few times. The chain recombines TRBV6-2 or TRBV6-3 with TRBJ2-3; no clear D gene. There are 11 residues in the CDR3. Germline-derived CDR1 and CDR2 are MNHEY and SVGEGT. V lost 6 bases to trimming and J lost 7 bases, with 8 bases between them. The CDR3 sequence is CASSSTNTQYF. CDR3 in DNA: TGTGCCAGCAGCTCCACTAATACGCAGTATTTT.

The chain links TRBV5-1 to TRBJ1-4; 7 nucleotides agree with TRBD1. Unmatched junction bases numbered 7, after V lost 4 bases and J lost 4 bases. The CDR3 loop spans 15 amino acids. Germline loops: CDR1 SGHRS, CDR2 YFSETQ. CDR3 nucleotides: TGCGCCAGCAGCGAAGGGACAGCCGATAATGAAAAACTGTTTTTT. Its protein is CASSEGTADNEKLFF.

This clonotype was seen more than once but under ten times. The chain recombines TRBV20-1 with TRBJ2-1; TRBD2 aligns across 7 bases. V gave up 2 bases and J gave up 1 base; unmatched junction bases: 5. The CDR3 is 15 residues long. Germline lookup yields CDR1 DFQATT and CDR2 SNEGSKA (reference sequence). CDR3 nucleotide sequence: TGCAGTGCTAGATGGCGGGAGTTGTCCTACAATGAGCAGTTCTTC. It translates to CSARWRELSYNEQFF.

The CDR3 DNA reads TGTGCCAGCAGTAGGAGCAGGGATGGCTACACCTTC. Its protein product is CASSRSRDGYTF. The chain carries TRBV12-3 or TRBV12-4 and TRBJ1-2; tentative D call: TRBD1 (5 bases). V was shortened by 5 bases and J by 6 bases, with 10 bases between the two germline ends. CDR3 size: 12 residues.

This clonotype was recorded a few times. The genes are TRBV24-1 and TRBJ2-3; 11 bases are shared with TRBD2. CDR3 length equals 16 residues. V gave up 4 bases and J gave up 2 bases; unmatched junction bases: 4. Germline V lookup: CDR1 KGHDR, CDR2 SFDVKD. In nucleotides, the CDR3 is TGTGCCACCAGTGACGGGACTAGCGGACACACAGATACGCAGTATTTT. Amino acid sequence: CATSDGTSGHTDTQYF.

The CDR3 reads CASRHTIQGGSTDTQYF. DNA for the CDR3: TGTGCCAGCAGGCATACGATACAGGGAGGAAGCACAGATACGCAGTATTTT. The genes are TRBV6-1 and TRBJ2-3; D could derive from TRBD1 or TRBD2 (6 bases each). The ends were cut back, 6 bases at V and 0 bases at J, with 19 bases in the middle. The germline V gene encodes CDR1 MNHNS and CDR2 SASEGT. The CDR3 extends over 17 amino acids.

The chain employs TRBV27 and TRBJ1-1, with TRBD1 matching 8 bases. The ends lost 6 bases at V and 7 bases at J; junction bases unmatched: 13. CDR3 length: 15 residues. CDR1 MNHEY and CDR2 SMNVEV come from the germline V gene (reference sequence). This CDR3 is CASRQRGGGQGEAFF. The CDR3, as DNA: TGTGCCAGCAGGCAACGGGGGGGAGGACAGGGTGAAGCTTTCTTT.

CDR3 in amino acids: CASSQTGAVKSQHF. The CDR3 DNA follows: TGTGCCAGCAGCCAGACAGGGGCGGTCAAGTCCCAGCATTTT. The V and J genes are TRBV7-8 and TRBJ1-5; 8 bases fit TRBD1. Germline V gene lookup returns CDR1 SGHVS and CDR2 FQNEAQ. After removal of 5 bases from V and 11 bases from J, the junction contained 11 bases not matched to a gene. The CDR3 spans 14 residues. Variable domain in full (rest from reference TRBV7-8 and TRBJ1-5): GAGVSQSPRYKVAKRGQDVALRCDPISGHVSLFWYQQALGQGPEFLTYFQNEAQLDKSGLPSDRFFAERPEGSVSTLKIQRTQQEDSAVYLCASSQTGAVKSQHFGDGTRLSIL.

The CDR3 sequence is CASQLVGSRAEAFF. The DNA for the CDR3 is TGTGCCAGCCAGCTTGTAGGCAGCCGAGCCGAAGCTTTCTTT. The V gene is TRBV5-6, the J gene TRBJ1-1; no reliable D call. Germline assignment: CDR1 SGHDT and CDR2 YYEEEE. V lost 7 bases and J lost 8, with 21 bases in between. There are 14 residues in the CDR3. Together with reference TRBV5-6 and TRBJ1-1, the CDR3 gives the full variable domain: DAGVTQSPTHLIKTRGQQVTLRCSPKSGHDTVSWYQQALGQGPQFIFQYYEEEERQRGNFPDRFSGHQFPNYSSELNVNALLLGDSALYLCASQLVGSRAEAFFGQGTRLTVV.

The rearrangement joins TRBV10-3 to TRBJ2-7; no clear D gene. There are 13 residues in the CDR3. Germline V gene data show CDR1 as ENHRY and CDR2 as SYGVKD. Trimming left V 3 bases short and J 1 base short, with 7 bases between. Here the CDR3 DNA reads TGTGCCATCAGTGAAAGGAAGTCCTACGAGCAGTACTTC. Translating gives CAISERKSYEQYF.

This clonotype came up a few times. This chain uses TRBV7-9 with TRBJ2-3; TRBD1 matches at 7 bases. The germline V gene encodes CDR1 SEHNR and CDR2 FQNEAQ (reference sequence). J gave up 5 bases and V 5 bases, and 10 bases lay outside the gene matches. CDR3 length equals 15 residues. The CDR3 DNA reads TGTGCCAGCAGCAAACGAGGGGACAGCGGAGATACGCAGTATTTT. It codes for CASSKRGDSGDTQYF.

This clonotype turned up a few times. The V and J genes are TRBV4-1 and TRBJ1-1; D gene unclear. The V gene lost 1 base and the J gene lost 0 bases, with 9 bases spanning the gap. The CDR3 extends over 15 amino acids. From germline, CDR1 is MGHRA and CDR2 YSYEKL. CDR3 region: CASSQAPVLNTEAFF. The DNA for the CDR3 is TGCGCCAGCAGCCAAGCACCGGTCCTGAACACTGAAGCTTTCTTT.

The CDR3 region is CASSSPLGQGTDTQYF. The CDR3 coding sequence is TGTGCCAGCAGCTCCCCGTTGGGACAGGGGACAGATACGCAGTATTTT. The V call is TRBV11-2, the J call TRBJ2-3; 10 bases align to TRBD1. With 4 bases clipped from V and 3 bases from J, the junction kept 7 bases outside the gene matches. Germline V lookup: CDR1 SGHAT, CDR2 FQNNGV. There are 16 residues in the CDR3. Using reference TRBV11-2 and TRBJ2-3 for the parts outside the CDR3, the full variable domain is EAGVAQSPRYKIIEKRQSVAFWCNPISGHATLYWYQQILGQGPKLLIQFQNNGVVDDSQLPKDRFSAERLKGVDSTLKIQPAKLEDSAVYLCASSSPLGQGTDTQYFGPGTRLTVL.

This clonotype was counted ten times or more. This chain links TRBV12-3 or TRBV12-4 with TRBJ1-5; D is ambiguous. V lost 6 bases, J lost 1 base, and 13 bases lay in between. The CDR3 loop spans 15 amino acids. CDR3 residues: CASRAMGESNQPQHF. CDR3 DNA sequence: TGTGCCAGCAGGGCAATGGGAGAGAGCAATCAGCCCCAGCATTTT.

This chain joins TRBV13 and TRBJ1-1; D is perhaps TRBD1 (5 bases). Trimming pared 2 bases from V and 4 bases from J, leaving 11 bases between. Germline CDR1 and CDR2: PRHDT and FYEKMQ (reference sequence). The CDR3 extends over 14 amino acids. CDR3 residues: CASSLLSGSTEAFF. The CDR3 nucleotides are TGTGCCAGCAGCTTATTGTCAGGGAGCACTGAAGCTTTCTTT.

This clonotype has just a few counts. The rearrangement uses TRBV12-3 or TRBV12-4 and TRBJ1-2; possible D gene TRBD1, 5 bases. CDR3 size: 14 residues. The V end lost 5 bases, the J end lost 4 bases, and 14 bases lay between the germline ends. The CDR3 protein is CASSAAGARYGYTF. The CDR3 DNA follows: TGTGCCAGCAGTGCGGCCGGGGCCCGCTATGGCTACACCTTC.

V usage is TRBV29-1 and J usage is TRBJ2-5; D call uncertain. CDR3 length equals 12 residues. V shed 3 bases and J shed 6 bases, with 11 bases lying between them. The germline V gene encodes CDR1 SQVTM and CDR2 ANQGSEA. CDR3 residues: CSVDGQWKTQYF. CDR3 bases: TGCAGCGTTGACGGTCAGTGGAAGACCCAGTACTTC. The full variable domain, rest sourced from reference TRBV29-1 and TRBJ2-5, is SAVISQKPSRDICQRGTSLTIQCQVDSQVTMMFWYRQQPGQSLTLIATANQGSEATYESGFVIDKFPISRPNLTFSTLTVSNMSPEDSSIYLCSVDGQWKTQYFGPGTRLLVL.

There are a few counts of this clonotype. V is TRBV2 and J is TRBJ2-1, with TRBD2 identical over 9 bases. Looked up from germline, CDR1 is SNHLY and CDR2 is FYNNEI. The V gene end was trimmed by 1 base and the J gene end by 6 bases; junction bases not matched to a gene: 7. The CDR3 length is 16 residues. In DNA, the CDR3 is TGTGCCAGCAGTGAAGTTTTAGCGGGAGTTGGCAATGAGCAGTTCTTC. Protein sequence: CASSEVLAGVGNEQFF.

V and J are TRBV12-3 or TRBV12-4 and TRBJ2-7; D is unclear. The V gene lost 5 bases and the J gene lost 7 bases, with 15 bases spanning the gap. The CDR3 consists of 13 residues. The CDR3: CASSTQSSREQYF. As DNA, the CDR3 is TGTGCCAGCAGTACCCAATCTTCTAGGGAGCAGTACTTC.